This T cell receptor (beta chain) emerged from a study of response to subunit inactivated influenza vaccine. One entry per CDR3 protein results from TCRdb running MiXCR on the RT-PCR reads. This table holds roughly 780,000 distinct CDR3 sequences, about 18% found once. CDR1 and CDR2 from the germline V gene are KGHSH and LQKENI. V was clipped by 4 bases and J by 2 bases; unmatched bases: 9. CDR3 size: 18 residues. The receptor's source is a man in his forties or fifties who received an inactivated influenza vaccine. The material sequenced was PBMCs from blood, taken roughly 5 days after vaccination. This sequence joins TRBV18 and TRBJ2-6; 9 positions agree with TRBD1. This chain's CDR3 is CASSHRDRVITGANVLTF. For the CDR3, the DNA is TGTGCCAGCTCACACAGGGACAGGGTTATCACTGGGGCCAACGTCCTGACTTTC.